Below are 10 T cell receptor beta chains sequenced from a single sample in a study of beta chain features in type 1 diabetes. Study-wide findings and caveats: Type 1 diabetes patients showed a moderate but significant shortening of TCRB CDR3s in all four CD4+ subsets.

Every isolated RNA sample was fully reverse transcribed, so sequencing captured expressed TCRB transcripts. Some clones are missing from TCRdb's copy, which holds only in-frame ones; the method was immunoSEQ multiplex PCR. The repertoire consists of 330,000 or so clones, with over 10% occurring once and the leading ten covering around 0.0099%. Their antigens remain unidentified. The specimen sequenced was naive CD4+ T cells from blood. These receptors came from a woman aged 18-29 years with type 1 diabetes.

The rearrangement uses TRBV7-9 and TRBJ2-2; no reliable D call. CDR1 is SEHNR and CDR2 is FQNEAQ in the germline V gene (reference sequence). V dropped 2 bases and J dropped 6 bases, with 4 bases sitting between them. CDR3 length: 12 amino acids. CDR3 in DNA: TGTGCCAGCAGCTTAATCTCCGGGGAGCTGTTTTTT. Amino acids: CASSLISGELFF.

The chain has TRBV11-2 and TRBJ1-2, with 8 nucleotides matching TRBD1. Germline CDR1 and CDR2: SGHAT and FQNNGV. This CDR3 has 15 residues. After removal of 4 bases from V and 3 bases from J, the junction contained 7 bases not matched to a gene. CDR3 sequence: CASSSVTGADYGYTF. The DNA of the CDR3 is TGTGCCAGCAGCTCAGTGACAGGGGCCGACTATGGCTACACCTTC.

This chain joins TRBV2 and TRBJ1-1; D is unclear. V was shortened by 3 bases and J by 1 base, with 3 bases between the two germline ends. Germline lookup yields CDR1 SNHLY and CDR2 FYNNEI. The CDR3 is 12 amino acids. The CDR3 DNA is TGTGCCAGCAGTGACAGGAACACTGAAGCTTTCTTT. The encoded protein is CASSDRNTEAFF.

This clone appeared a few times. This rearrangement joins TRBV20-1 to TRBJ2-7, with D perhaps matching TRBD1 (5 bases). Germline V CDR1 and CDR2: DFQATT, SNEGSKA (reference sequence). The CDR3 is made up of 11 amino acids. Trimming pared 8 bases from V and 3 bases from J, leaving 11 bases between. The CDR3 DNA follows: TGCAGTCCAAAAGACAGCTACGAGCAGTACTTC. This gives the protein CSPKDSYEQYF.

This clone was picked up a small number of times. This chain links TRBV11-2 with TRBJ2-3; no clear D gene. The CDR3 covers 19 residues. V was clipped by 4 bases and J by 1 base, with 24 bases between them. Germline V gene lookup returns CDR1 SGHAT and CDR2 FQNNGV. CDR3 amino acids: CASSSTPPLSLSGTDTQYF. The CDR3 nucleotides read TGTGCCAGCAGCTCCACCCCCCCGCTCTCCTTGTCGGGCACAGATACGCAGTATTTT.

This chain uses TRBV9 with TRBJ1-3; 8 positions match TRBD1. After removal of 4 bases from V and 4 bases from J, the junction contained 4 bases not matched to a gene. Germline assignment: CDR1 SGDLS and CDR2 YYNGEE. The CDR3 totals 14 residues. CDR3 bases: TGTGCCAGCAGCTATGACAGGGGAGGAAACACCATATATTTT. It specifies CASSYDRGGNTIYF.

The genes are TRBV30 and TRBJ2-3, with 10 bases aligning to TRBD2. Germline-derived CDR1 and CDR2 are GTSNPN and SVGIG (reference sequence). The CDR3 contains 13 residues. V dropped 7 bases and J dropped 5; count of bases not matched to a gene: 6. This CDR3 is CASSSGREDTQYF. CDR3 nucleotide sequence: TGTGCCTCCTCTAGCGGGAGAGAAGATACGCAGTATTTT.

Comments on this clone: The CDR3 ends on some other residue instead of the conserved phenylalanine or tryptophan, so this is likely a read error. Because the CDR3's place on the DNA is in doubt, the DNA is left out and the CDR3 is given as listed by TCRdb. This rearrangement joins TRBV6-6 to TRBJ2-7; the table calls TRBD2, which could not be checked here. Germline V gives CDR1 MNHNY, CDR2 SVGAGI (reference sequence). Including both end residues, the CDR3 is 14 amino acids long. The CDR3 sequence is CASSSDRGGPTFGT.

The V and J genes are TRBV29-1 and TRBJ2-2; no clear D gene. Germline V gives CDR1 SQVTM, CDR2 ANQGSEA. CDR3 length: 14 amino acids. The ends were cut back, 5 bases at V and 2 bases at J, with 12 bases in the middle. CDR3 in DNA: TGCAGCGTTAGCGACCGGGTCAACACCGGGGAGCTGTTTTTT. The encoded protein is CSVSDRVNTGELFF.

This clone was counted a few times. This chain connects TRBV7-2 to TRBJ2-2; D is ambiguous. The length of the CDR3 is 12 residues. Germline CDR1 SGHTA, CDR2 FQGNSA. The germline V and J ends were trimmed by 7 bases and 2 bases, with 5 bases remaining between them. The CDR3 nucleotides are TGTGCCAGCACTAAAAACACCGGGGAGCTGTTTTTT. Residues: CASTKNTGELFF. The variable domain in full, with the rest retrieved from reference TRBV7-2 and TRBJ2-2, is GAGVSQSPSNKVTEKGKDVELRCDPISGHTALYWYRQSLGQGLEFLIYFQGNSAPDKSGLPSDRFSAERTGGSVSTLTIQRTQQEDSAVYLCASTKNTGELFFGEGSRLTVL.